The source of this TCR beta chain is a study of shared clonotypes between healthy human individuals. Repertoires were generated with immunoSEQ multiplex PCR, while TCRdb's copy carries only in-frame clones and drops some. In the table there are more than 2 million clones, about 94% of which are singletons. The germline V and J ends were trimmed by 4 bases and 0 bases, with 17 bases remaining between them. Per germline, CDR1 SGHDT and CDR2 YYEEEE. The CDR3 is made up of 17 amino acids. The chain is built from TRBV5-6 and TRBJ1-3; D unresolved. Sequencing input: naive CD4+ T cells sorted from blood. Subset meaning: CD45RA+ positively selected. This sequence was found in a man aged 18 to 29 in good health. CDR3 in DNA: TGTGCCAGCAGCGGCCGGCTGGGCGGCTCCTCTGGAAACACCATATATTTT. It yields the protein CASSGRLGGSSGNTIYF.